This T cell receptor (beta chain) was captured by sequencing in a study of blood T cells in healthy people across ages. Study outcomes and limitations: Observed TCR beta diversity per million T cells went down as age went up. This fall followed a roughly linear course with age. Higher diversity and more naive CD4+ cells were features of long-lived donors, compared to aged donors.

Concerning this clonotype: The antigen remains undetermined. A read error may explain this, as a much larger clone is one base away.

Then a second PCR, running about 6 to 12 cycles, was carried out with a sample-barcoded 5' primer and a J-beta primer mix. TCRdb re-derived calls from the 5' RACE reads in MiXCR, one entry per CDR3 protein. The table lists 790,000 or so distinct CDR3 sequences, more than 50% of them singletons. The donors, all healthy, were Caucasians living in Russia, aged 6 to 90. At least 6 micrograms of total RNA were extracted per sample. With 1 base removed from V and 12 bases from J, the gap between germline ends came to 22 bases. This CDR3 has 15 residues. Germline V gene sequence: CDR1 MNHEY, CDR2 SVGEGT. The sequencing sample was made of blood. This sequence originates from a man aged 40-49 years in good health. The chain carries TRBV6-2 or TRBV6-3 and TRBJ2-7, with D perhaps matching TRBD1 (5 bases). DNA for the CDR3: TGTGCCAGCAGTTACTTCAGGGCCTCTCAAGAGACCCGGTACTTC. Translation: CASSYFRASQETRYF.